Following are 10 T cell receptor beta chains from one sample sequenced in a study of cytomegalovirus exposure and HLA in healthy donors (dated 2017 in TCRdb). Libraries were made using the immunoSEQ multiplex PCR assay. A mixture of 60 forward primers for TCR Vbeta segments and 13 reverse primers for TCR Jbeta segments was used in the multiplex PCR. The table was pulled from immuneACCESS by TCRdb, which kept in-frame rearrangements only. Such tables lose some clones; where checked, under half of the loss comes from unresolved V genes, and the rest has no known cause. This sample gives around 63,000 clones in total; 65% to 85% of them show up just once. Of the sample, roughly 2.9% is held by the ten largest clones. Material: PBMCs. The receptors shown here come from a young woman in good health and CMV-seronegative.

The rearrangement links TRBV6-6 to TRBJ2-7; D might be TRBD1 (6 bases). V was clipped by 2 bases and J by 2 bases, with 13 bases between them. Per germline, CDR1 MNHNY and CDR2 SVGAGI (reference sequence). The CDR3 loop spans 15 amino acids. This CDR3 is CASSYPEGGTYEQYF. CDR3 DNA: TGTGCCAGCAGTTACCCCGAAGGGGGTACCTACGAGCAGTACTTC.

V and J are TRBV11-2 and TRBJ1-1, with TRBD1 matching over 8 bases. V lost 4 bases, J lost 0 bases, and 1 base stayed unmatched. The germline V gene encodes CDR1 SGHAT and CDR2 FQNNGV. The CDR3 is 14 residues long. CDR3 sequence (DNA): TGTGCCAGCAGCTACAGGGGGATGAACACTGAAGCTTTCTTT. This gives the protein CASSYRGMNTEAFF. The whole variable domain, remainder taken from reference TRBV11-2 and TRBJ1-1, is EAGVAQSPRYKIIEKRQSVAFWCNPISGHATLYWYQQILGQGPKLLIQFQNNGVVDDSQLPKDRFSAERLKGVDSTLKIQPAKLEDSAVYLCASSYRGMNTEAFFGQGTRLTVV.

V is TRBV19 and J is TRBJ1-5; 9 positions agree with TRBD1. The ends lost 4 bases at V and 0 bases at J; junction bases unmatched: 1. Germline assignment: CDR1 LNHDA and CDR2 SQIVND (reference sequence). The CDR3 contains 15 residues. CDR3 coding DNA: TGTGCCAGTAGTAGGGACAGGGCTAGCAATCAGCCCCAGCATTTT. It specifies CASSRDRASNQPQHF. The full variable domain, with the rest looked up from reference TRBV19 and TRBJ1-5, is DGGITQSPKYLFRKEGQNVTLSCEQNLNHDAMYWYRQDPGQGLRLIYYSQIVNDFQKGDIAEGYSVSREKKESFPLTVTSAQKNPTAFYLCASSRDRASNQPQHFGDGTRLSIL.

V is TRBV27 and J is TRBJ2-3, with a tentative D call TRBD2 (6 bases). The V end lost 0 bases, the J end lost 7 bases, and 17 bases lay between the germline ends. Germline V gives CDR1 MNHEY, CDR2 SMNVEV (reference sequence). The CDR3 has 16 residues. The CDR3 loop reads CASSLSLRGPPYTQYF. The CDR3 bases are TGTGCCAGCAGTTTATCGTTGCGGGGCCCCCCGTATACGCAGTATTTT.

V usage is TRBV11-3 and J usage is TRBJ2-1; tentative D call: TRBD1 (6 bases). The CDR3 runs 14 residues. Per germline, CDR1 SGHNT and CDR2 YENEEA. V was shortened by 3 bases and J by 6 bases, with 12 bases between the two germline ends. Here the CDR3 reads CASSFRQGINEQFF. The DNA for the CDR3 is TGTGCCAGCAGCTTCCGGCAGGGGATCAATGAGCAGTTCTTC.

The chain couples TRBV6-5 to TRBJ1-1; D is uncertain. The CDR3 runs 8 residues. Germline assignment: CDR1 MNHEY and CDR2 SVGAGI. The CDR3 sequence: CTRTKAFF. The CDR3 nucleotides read TGTACGCGGACTAAAGCTTTCTTT.

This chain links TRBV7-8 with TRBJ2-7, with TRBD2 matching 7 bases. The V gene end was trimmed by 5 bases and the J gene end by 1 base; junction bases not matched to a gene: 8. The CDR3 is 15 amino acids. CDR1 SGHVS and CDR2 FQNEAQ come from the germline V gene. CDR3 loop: CASSPQKRGSYEQYF. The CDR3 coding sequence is TGTGCCAGCAGCCCCCAAAAGCGGGGATCCTACGAGCAGTACTTC.

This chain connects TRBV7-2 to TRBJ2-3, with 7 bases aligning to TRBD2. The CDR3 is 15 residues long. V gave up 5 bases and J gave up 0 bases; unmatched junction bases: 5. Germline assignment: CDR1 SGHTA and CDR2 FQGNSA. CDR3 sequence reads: CASSPWGGSTDTQYF. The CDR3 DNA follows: TGTGCCAGCAGCCCTTGGGGGGGGAGCACAGATACGCAGTATTTT.

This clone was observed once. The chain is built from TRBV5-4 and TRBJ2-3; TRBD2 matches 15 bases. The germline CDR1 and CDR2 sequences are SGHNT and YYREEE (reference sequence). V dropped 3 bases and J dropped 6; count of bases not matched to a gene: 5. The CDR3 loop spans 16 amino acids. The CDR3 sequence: CASSSGLAGGSDTQYF. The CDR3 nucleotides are TGTGCCAGCAGCTCGGGACTAGCGGGGGGCTCGGATACGCAGTATTTT. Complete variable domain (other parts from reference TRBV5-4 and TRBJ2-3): ETGVTQSPTHLIKTRGQQVTLRCSSQSGHNTVSWYQQALGQGPQFIFQYYREEENGRGNFPPRFSGLQFPNYSSELNVNALELDDSALYLCASSSGLAGGSDTQYFGPGTRLTVL.

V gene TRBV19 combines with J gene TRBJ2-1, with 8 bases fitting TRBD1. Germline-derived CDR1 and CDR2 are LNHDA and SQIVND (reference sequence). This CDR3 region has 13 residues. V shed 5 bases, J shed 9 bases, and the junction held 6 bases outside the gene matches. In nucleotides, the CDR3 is TGTGCCAGTAGTCTCAATACAGGGGGTGAGCAGTTCTTC. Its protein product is CASSLNTGGEQFF.